Ten or more counts support the clone carrying this TCR beta chain. The target antigen is unknown. The entry originates in a study of T cells in Graves' hyperthyroidism and ophthalmopathy. Overall study: Sampling of peripheral blood happened at initial diagnosis, prior to any treatment. Regarding the study as a whole: Before onset, ophthalmopathy was predicted by the model a median about 6.2 months earlier. Most thyroid-expanded clonotypes above 0.001 were also found in blood.

The CDR3 has 17 amino acids. The germline gives CDR1 DFQATT, CDR2 SNEGSKA (reference sequence). The V and J ends lost 2 bases and 4 bases, in that order; junction bases with no gene match: 10. The definition of stable Graves' hyperthyroidism was no ophthalmopathy progression within 18 months. RNA transcripts gave rise to amplified TCR beta CDR3 regions. Carried out on the TCR CDR3, a first-round RT-PCR used the HTBI primer set. From the multiplex PCR reads, TCRdb called clonotypes with MiXCR, one entry per CDR3 protein. In the table there are 340,000 or so distinct CDR3 sequences, under 25% of which are singletons.

The V gene is TRBV20-1, the J gene TRBJ2-3; TRBD2 agrees at 12 bases. The sample consisted of blood. The TCR comes from a woman between 50 and 59 years old with Graves' hyperthyroidism. In DNA form, the CDR3 reads TGCAGTGCTAGACTCGCTAGCGGGAGGGCCGGCTCAGATACGCAGTATTTT. Residues: CSARLASGRAGSDTQYF.